The 25 T cell receptor beta chains listed next were all sequenced from one sample in a study of cytomegalovirus exposure and HLA in healthy donors (dated by TCRdb to about 2017). The library was made by the immunoSEQ multiplex PCR assay. For the multiplex PCR, a mixture combining 60 forward primers for TCR Vbeta segments and 13 reverse primers for TCR Jbeta segments was used. The source is immuneACCESS, and TCRdb retained only in-frame sequences with V and J called. Part of the clones is not carried over; for the studies checked, unresolved V genes explain less than half of this, and the remainder is unexplained. This sample gives 140,000 to 150,000 clones in total; about 79% of them show up just once. The ten most abundant clones make up 1.7% of the sample. Source material: PBMCs. Receptors were obtained from a woman aged 30 to 39 in good health and CMV-seronegative.

The chain carries TRBV2 and TRBJ1-6; D is unresolved. V lost 3 bases and J 0 bases, leaving 9 bases between the germline ends. CDR1 is SNHLY and CDR2 is FYNNEI in the germline V gene. The CDR3 contains 16 residues. CDR3 bases: TGTGCCAGCAGTGAGGGGAGAAGCTCCTATAATTCACCCCTCCACTTT. Protein sequence: CASSEGRSSYNSPLHF.

The chain is built from TRBV25-1 and TRBJ1-2, with 8 positions matching TRBD1. Germline V gene data show CDR1 as MGHDK and CDR2 as SYGVNS. Trimming took 5 bases from V and 7 from J; bases not matched to a gene: 3. The CDR3 extends over 12 amino acids. The CDR3 coding sequence is TGTGCCAGCAGTAGACAGGGGATTGGCTACACCTTC. It is translated as CASSRQGIGYTF.

The chain combines TRBV6-5 with TRBJ1-3; possibly TRBD1 for D (6 bases). The CDR3 extends over 15 amino acids. The germline V gene encodes CDR1 MNHEY and CDR2 SVGAGI. V was shortened by 5 bases and J by 0 bases, with 11 bases between the two germline ends. The CDR3 region is CASSRQAFSGNTIYF. CDR3 sequence (DNA): TGTGCCAGCAGTCGACAGGCCTTCTCTGGAAACACCATATATTTT.

V is TRBV27 and J is TRBJ1-2, with TRBD1 as a possible D gene (5 bases). Trimming took off 6 bases at V and 11 bases at J, with 19 bases between the two ends. CDR1 and CDR2 (germline): MNHEY, SMNVEV (reference sequence). The length of the CDR3 is 13 residues. The CDR3 coding sequence is TGTGCCAGCAGCAGGAGCCACCTTTCAGGGTACACCTTC. It encodes CASSRSHLSGYTF.

The chain uses TRBV11-2 and TRBJ2-5, with 9 bases lining up with TRBD1. Germline V gives CDR1 SGHAT, CDR2 FQNNGV. The CDR3 spans 18 residues. V lost 1 base, J lost 4 bases, and 13 bases stayed unmatched. The CDR3 DNA reads as TGTGCCAGCAGCTTAGCGAACAGGGGGCGCCTGGTCCTAGAGACCCAGTACTTC. Its translation is CASSLANRGRLVLETQYF. The variable domain in full, with the rest retrieved from reference TRBV11-2 and TRBJ2-5, is EAGVAQSPRYKIIEKRQSVAFWCNPISGHATLYWYQQILGQGPKLLIQFQNNGVVDDSQLPKDRFSAERLKGVDSTLKIQPAKLEDSAVYLCASSLANRGRLVLETQYFGPGTRLLVL.

The chain employs TRBV18 and TRBJ1-3; perhaps TRBD1 as D (6 bases). Germline V lookup: CDR1 KGHSH, CDR2 LQKENI. Trimming left V 3 bases short and J 0 bases short, with 12 bases between. The CDR3 length is 16 residues. The CDR3 nucleotides are TGTGCCAGCTCACCTTGGACAGCCGGCTCTGGAAACACCATATATTTT. It specifies CASSPWTAGSGNTIYF.

This clone was recorded once. The rearrangement joins TRBV6-5 to TRBJ2-7; 7 nucleotides align to TRBD1. V lost 0 bases, J lost 3 bases, and 2 bases stayed unmatched. CDR3 length: 14 residues. Germline CDR1 reads MNHEY; CDR2 reads SVGAGI. CDR3 nucleotide sequence: TGTGCCAGCAGTTACTCGGCAGGGGGCTACGAGCAGTACTTC. Translated, it gives CASSYSAGGYEQYF.

V gene TRBV29-1 combines with J gene TRBJ1-2; D call uncertain. CDR3 length: 13 residues. With 1 base removed from V and 8 bases from J, the gap between germline ends came to 14 bases. CDR1 is SQVTM, CDR2 ANQGSEA, per germline. CDR3 sequence reads: CSVEVQPQTGYTF. CDR3 in DNA: TGCAGCGTTGAAGTACAGCCTCAGACCGGCTACACCTTC.

V and J are TRBV9 and TRBJ1-1, with 7 bases that match TRBD1. The CDR3 is 17 amino acids. The germline CDR1 and CDR2 sequences are SGDLS and YYNGEE. V lost 0 bases and J lost 2; bases outside the gene matches: 10. Here the CDR3 reads CASSVVGRRGPNTEAFF. In DNA form, the CDR3 reads TGTGCCAGCAGCGTAGTAGGAAGGAGGGGGCCAAACACTGAAGCTTTCTTT.

This clone appeared a few times. The chain has TRBV10-3 and TRBJ2-7, with no clear D. CDR3 length: 13 amino acids. Germline V lookup: CDR1 ENHRY, CDR2 SYGVKD. V lost 10 bases and J 0 bases, leaving 13 bases between the germline ends. The CDR3, as DNA: TGTGCCACTTTAGACTCGGGCTCCTACGAGCAGTACTTC. Its translation is CATLDSGSYEQYF.

V and J are TRBV5-6 and TRBJ1-1, with 8 bases identical to TRBD1. The germline gives CDR1 SGHDT, CDR2 YYEEEE. V shed 4 bases and J 3 bases; nucleotides not matched to a gene: 8. This CDR3 region has 15 residues. The CDR3 region is CASSMTGEGDTEAFF. CDR3 DNA sequence: TGTGCCAGCAGCATGACAGGGGAGGGAGACACTGAAGCTTTCTTT. Together with reference TRBV5-6 and TRBJ1-1, the CDR3 gives the full variable domain: DAGVTQSPTHLIKTRGQQVTLRCSPKSGHDTVSWYQQALGQGPQFIFQYYEEEERQRGNFPDRFSGHQFPNYSSELNVNALLLGDSALYLCASSMTGEGDTEAFFGQGTRLTVV.

This clone was found a few times. This chain uses TRBV27 with TRBJ1-3; D is possibly TRBD1 (6 bases). Germline values: CDR1 MNHEY, CDR2 SMNVEV (reference sequence). The ends were cut back, 5 bases at V and 8 bases at J, with 22 bases in the middle. The CDR3 contains 16 residues. The CDR3 coding sequence is TGTGCCAGCAGTGCCACTCCTTGGGGCGCAGGGGACACCATATATTTT. This gives the protein CASSATPWGAGDTIYF.

This clone was seen a handful of times. The rearrangement links TRBV29-1 to TRBJ1-2; D unresolved. The CDR3 consists of 13 residues. The germline V and J ends were trimmed by 5 bases and 7 bases, with 17 bases remaining between them. Germline assignment: CDR1 SQVTM and CDR2 ANQGSEA. In DNA form, the CDR3 reads TGCAGCGTTTCCCCCAACACCAGTCGTGGCTACACCTTC. It specifies CSVSPNTSRGYTF.

V usage is TRBV7-2 and J usage is TRBJ2-7; no definite D call. The CDR3 totals 14 residues. The germline V gene encodes CDR1 SGHTA and CDR2 FQGNSA. Trimming took off 2 bases at V and 4 bases at J, with 12 bases between the two ends. In nucleotides, the CDR3 is TGTGCCAGCAGCTTATCTAACAGACCGTACGAGCAGTACTTC. Residues: CASSLSNRPYEQYF.

This clone has just a few counts. The chain has TRBV5-1 and TRBJ2-1; 10 bases are shared with TRBD2. This CDR3 is built from 16 residues. V trimming: 1 base; J trimming: 12 bases; junction bases outside the gene matches: 13. Germline V gene sequence: CDR1 SGHRS, CDR2 YFSETQ. CDR3 amino acids: CASSLLVAGGSGGQFF. In nucleotides, the CDR3 is TGCGCCAGCAGCTTGTTAGTAGCGGGGGGATCTGGTGGGCAGTTCTTC.

This clone was seen more than once but under ten times. The rearrangement joins TRBV2 to TRBJ2-3; a possible D gene is TRBD1 (6 bases). Germline V gives CDR1 SNHLY, CDR2 FYNNEI. V was pared by 11 bases and J by 8 bases, with 17 bases between. The CDR3 is made up of 12 amino acids. The CDR3 nucleotides read TGTGCCTCTGGGGGCACTAGTGGTACGCAGTATTTT. It yields the protein CASGGTSGTQYF.

The chain employs TRBV19 and TRBJ2-6, with a tentative D call TRBD1 (6 bases). This CDR3 comprises 15 residues. V was pared by 8 bases and J by 4 bases, with 15 bases between. Germline CDR1 is LNHDA and CDR2 is SQIVND (reference sequence). For the CDR3, the DNA is TGTGCCAGTCGGCCAGGGGTATCCGGGGCCAACGTCCTGACTTTC. It encodes CASRPGVSGANVLTF.

This clone was detected only once. This chain joins TRBV5-1 and TRBJ1-1; no definite D call. Trimming took 7 bases from V and 6 from J, leaving 10 bases between them. Germline assignment: CDR1 SGHRS and CDR2 YFSETQ. CDR3 length: 11 residues. CDR3 bases: TGCGCCAGCCGGGATGGATCTGAAGCTTTCTTT. Residues: CASRDGSEAFF.

This chain uses TRBV5-1 with TRBJ1-2; weak D call: TRBD1 (6 bases). This CDR3 is 16 amino acids long. Germline V gene data show CDR1 as SGHRS and CDR2 as YFSETQ. The V end lost 0 bases, the J end lost 6 bases, and 18 bases lay between the germline ends. CDR3: CASSLAGGGRQDGYTF. CDR3 DNA sequence: TGCGCCAGCAGCTTGGCCGGGGGGGGGCGTCAGGATGGCTACACCTTC. Full variable domain (outside the CDR3, taken from reference TRBV5-1 and TRBJ1-2): KAGVTQTPRYLIKTRGQQVTLSCSPISGHRSVSWYQQTPGQGLQFLFEYFSETQRNKGNFPGRFSGRQFSNSRSEMNVSTLELGDSALYLCASSLAGGGRQDGYTFGSGTRLTVV.

This chain uses TRBV6-1 with TRBJ1-3, with TRBD1 matching over 7 bases. The J segment lost 0 bases and the V segment lost 6 bases, leaving 5 bases of the junction unmatched. The V gene's germline CDR1 is MNHNS and CDR2 SASEGT. The CDR3 is 15 amino acids. CDR3 in DNA: TGTGCCAGCAGCGCGGACAGGAGCTCTGGAAACACCATATATTTT. It is translated as CASSADRSSGNTIYF.

The chain combines TRBV7-2 with TRBJ2-1; D is perhaps TRBD1 (6 bases). The V gene lost 5 bases and the J gene lost 0 bases, with 14 bases spanning the gap. Germline CDR1 SGHTA, CDR2 FQGNSA. There are 16 residues in the CDR3. CDR3 sequence (DNA): TGTGCCAGCAGCCTACAGGGAACGAGCTCCTACAATGAGCAGTTCTTC. This translates into CASSLQGTSSYNEQFF.

Details on this clone: The sample carries other DNA sequences with the same CDR3. This chain's CDR3 is CASSPTGNTGELFF. DNA of the CDR3: TGTGCCAGCAGTCCGACAGGGAACACCGGGGAGCTGTTTTTT. V usage is TRBV6-5 and J usage is TRBJ2-2; D may be TRBD1 (6 bases). This CDR3 is built from 14 residues. Per the germline V gene, CDR1 is MNHEY and CDR2 is SVGAGI. Trimming removed 5 bases at V and 1 base at J, with 8 bases between.

CDR3 residues: CASSIDRGKEKLFF. In DNA, the CDR3 is TGTGCCAGTAGTATAGACAGGGGAAAAGAAAAACTGTTTTTT. V usage is TRBV19 and J usage is TRBJ1-4, with a tentative D call TRBD1 (6 bases). The ends were cut back, 0 bases at V and 8 bases at J, with 10 bases in the middle. The germline V gene has CDR1 LNHDA and CDR2 SQIVND (reference sequence). The CDR3 spans 14 residues.

This chain links TRBV13 with TRBJ1-2; TRBD1 might be the D (5 bases). V was pared by 5 bases and J by 0 bases, with 13 bases between. CDR1 is PRHDT and CDR2 is FYEKMQ in the germline V gene (reference sequence). The CDR3 is 15 amino acids. The CDR3 nucleotides read TGTGCCAGCAGCCTTTCAGGGTCGTCTAACTATGGCTACACCTTC. This gives the protein CASSLSGSSNYGYTF. Supplemented by reference TRBV13 and TRBJ1-2, the full variable domain reads AAGVIQSPRHLIKEKRETATLKCYPIPRHDTVYWYQQGPGQDPQFLISFYEKMQSDKGSIPDRFSAQQFSDYHSELNMSSLELGDSALYFCASSLSGSSNYGYTFGSGTRLTVV.

The gene calls are TRBV4-1 and TRBJ1-2, with 7 bases identical to TRBD1. The ends lost 6 bases at V and 7 bases at J; junction bases unmatched: 11. The germline V gene has CDR1 MGHRA and CDR2 YSYEKL. This CDR3 is built from 14 residues. This CDR3 reads CASSQEEGGGGYTF. CDR3 nucleotide sequence: TGCGCCAGCAGTCAGGAAGAAGGGGGCGGTGGCTACACCTTC.